This T cell receptor (beta chain) was found in a study of shared clonotypes between healthy human individuals. Germline V gene sequence: CDR1 SGDLS, CDR2 YYNGEE. The V end lost 3 bases, the J end lost 0 bases, and 11 bases lay between the germline ends. This CDR3 contains 15 residues. The donors, all of them Caucasian adults, lived in Nashville, Tennessee. Points from the study as a whole: Non-shared clonotypes were found to have lower generation probabilities than the clonotypes that were shared by all four of the sorted-subset donors.

Data came from immunoSEQ multiplex PCR; TCRdb stores just in-frame clones and leaves some out. Of 2 million to 2.5 million clones listed, approximately 94% are singletons. In the case of this clone: No antigen is known for it.

The sample consisted of naive CD4+ T cells sorted from blood. Subset in this sample: CD45RA+ positively selected. The J gene is TRBJ2-3, the V gene TRBV9; TRBD1 might be the D (6 bases). This receptor was obtained from a man younger than 30 in good health. The CDR3 sequence is CASSAQGSSTDTQYF. CDR3 in DNA: TGTGCCAGCAGCGCGCAGGGGAGTAGCACAGATACGCAGTATTTT.